This TCR beta chain was sequenced during a study of response to subunit inactivated influenza vaccine. Study results and caveats: The study's authors posited that every seasonal influenza vaccination enlists few new T cells.

In its sample, this clonotype was seen many times. Its antigen is still unknown. This CDR3 is built from 12 residues. Germline V gene lookup returns CDR1 SQVTM and CDR2 ANQGSEA. V was cut by 1 base and J by 7 bases, with 10 bases left in between. TCRdb recomputed calls from the RT-PCR reads with MiXCR, one row per CDR3 protein. In the table there are under 800,000 distinct CDR3 sequences, 14% of which are singletons. This TCR was recovered from a man aged 45-65 years who received an inactivated influenza vaccine. The sequenced sample was PBMCs from blood, obtained 14 days before vaccination. The chain employs TRBV29-1 and TRBJ1-2; unclear D gene. The DNA of the CDR3 is TGCAGCGTTGAAGCAGAACGCGGTGGCTACACCTTC. Translated, it gives CSVEAERGGYTF.